This T cell receptor (beta chain) appears in the sequencing data of a study of cytomegalovirus exposure and HLA in healthy donors. This clone has only a few counts. The target antigen is unknown. CDR3 length: 12 amino acids. Trimming at V came to 4 bases and at J to 3 bases, leaving 1 base not matched to a gene. The germline V gene encodes CDR1 SGHDT and CDR2 YYEEEE. General study findings and limits: According to a later analysis, most TCR beta chains associated with CMV appeared HLA-restricted.

Researchers ran the PCR with 60 Vbeta and 13 Jbeta primers. Under the authors' procedure: Some 10 million shared chains were among the approximately 82 million unique TCR beta chains that a later analysis counted. Repertoires were generated with immunoSEQ multiplex PCR, while TCRdb's copy carries only in-frame clones and drops some. V and J calls and clone size are copied from that table; D and trimming were computed from the DNA. This sample has about 150,000 clones, with 75% to 85% found just once. The origin of this receptor is a human donor in good health. Source material: PBMCs. This sequence joins TRBV5-6 and TRBJ2-7; 7 bases are shared with TRBD2. CDR3 DNA: TGTGCCAGCAGCCGGGGGGTCTACGAGCAGTACTTC. The encoded protein is CASSRGVYEQYF.